The 27 T cell receptor beta chains below all came from one sample that was sequenced in a study of response to subunit inactivated influenza vaccine. In TCRdb, the RT-PCR reads were re-called with MiXCR into one record per CDR3 protein. The sample gives about 620,000 distinct CDR3 sequences, about an eighth of which show up once; around 9.6% is in the top ten. The material sequenced was PBMCs from blood, taken on the day of vaccination. These receptors came from a middle-aged man who received an inactivated influenza vaccine.

This clonotype was counted ten times or more. The rearrangement joins TRBV9 to TRBJ1-2; D is ambiguous. Trimming cost V 0 bases and J 0 bases, with 9 bases left between them. CDR1 is SGDLS and CDR2 is YYNGEE in the germline V gene. This CDR3 contains 15 residues. DNA for the CDR3: TGTGCCAGCAGCGTAGTGTCTAGTCCTAACTATGGCTACACCTTC. It is translated as CASSVVSSPNYGYTF. Full variable domain (missing parts from reference TRBV9 and TRBJ1-2): DSGVTQTPKHLITATGQRVTLRCSPRSGDLSVYWYQQSLDQGLQFLIQYYNGEERAKGNILERFSAQQFPDLHSELNLSSLELGDSALYFCASSVVSSPNYGYTFGSGTRLTVV.

This clonotype was picked up a small number of times. This chain links TRBV6-2 or TRBV6-3 with TRBJ2-7; 8 nucleotides agree with TRBD1. CDR3 length: 13 residues. Germline values: CDR1 MNHEY, CDR2 SVGEGT. The V gene end was trimmed by 6 bases and the J gene end by 3 bases; junction bases not matched to a gene: 4. This chain's CDR3 is CASRQGQVYEQYF. As DNA, the CDR3 is TGTGCCAGCAGACAGGGACAGGTCTACGAGCAGTACTTC.

This clonotype was found a few times. The gene calls are TRBV19 and TRBJ1-5; D remains unclear. Trimming left V 9 bases short and J 2 bases short, with 14 bases between. Germline CDR1 LNHDA, CDR2 SQIVND (reference sequence). This CDR3 is built from 14 residues. The CDR3, as DNA: TGTGCCAGCCGTTGGCGGGCGGGCAATCAGCCCCAGCATTTT. Amino acid sequence: CASRWRAGNQPQHF.

This clonotype was counted many times. The chain carries TRBV5-1 and TRBJ2-3; 11 bases agree with TRBD1. Trimming took 0 bases from V and 0 from J; bases not matched to a gene: 3. Germline CDR1 SGHRS, CDR2 YFSETQ. This CDR3 spans 17 amino acids. This CDR3 reads CASSLAGTGGSTDTQYF. In DNA form, the CDR3 reads TGCGCCAGCAGCTTGGCAGGGACAGGGGGTAGCACAGATACGCAGTATTTT.

V usage is TRBV6-5 and J usage is TRBJ2-5; no reliable D call. Germline V lookup: CDR1 MNHEY, CDR2 SVGAGI. Trimming stripped 3 bases from V and 2 bases from J, with 7 bases between. This CDR3 spans 13 amino acids. CDR3 DNA: TGTGCCAGCAGTTATGCAGGACAAGAGACCCAGTACTTC. It is translated as CASSYAGQETQYF.

The chain joins TRBV4-1 to TRBJ2-1; possible D gene TRBD1, 6 bases. Trimming removed 0 bases at V and 1 base at J, with 13 bases between. This CDR3 is built from 17 residues. Germline CDR1 is MGHRA and CDR2 is YSYEKL. CDR3 DNA: TGCGCCAGCAGCCAAGACATAAGCAGGGGTTCCTACAATGAGCAGTTCTTC. Amino acids: CASSQDISRGSYNEQFF.

There are many counts of this clonotype. The V and J genes are TRBV6-1 and TRBJ2-2; D ambiguous. Germline V gives CDR1 MNHNS, CDR2 SASEGT. V dropped 9 bases and J dropped 2 bases, with 10 bases sitting between them. CDR3 size: 13 residues. CDR3 nucleotides: TGTGCCAGTATGGACCCAAACACCGGGGAGCTGTTTTTT. Its protein product is CASMDPNTGELFF.

This rearrangement joins TRBV5-1 to TRBJ2-5, with D perhaps matching TRBD1 (6 bases). The CDR3 runs 16 residues. V was trimmed by 4 bases and J by 3 bases, leaving 19 bases between them. Germline CDR1 and CDR2: SGHRS and YFSETQ. The CDR3 DNA sequence: TGCGCCAGCAGCAAAGGGCCAGGGACACAAAAAGAGACCCAGTACTTC. This translates into CASSKGPGTQKETQYF.

The rearrangement uses TRBV5-1 and TRBJ1-1; 7 positions agree with TRBD1. In germline, CDR1 is SGHRS, CDR2 YFSETQ. V lost 4 bases and J lost 0; bases outside the gene matches: 3. The CDR3 is 14 residues long. CDR3 region: CASSGQVMNTEAFF. CDR3 DNA: TGCGCCAGCAGCGGACAGGTGATGAACACTGAAGCTTTCTTT.

V usage is TRBV6-1 and J usage is TRBJ2-1; 7 bases fit TRBD1. Germline CDR1 and CDR2: MNHNS and SASEGT. J was trimmed by 4 bases and V by 5 bases; bases with no gene match: 5. This CDR3 contains 14 residues. The DNA of the CDR3 is TGTGCCAGCAGTAAACAGGACAGGTACAATGAGCAGTTCTTC. The encoded protein is CASSKQDRYNEQFF.

This clonotype was counted many times. V usage is TRBV29-1 and J usage is TRBJ2-7; 8 bases map to TRBD1. Germline loops: CDR1 SQVTM, CDR2 ANQGSEA. The V and J ends lost 1 base and 2 bases, in that order; junction bases with no gene match: 4. The CDR3 spans 14 residues. The chain's CDR3 is CSVEGATGAYEQYF. The CDR3 bases are TGCAGCGTTGAAGGAGCGACAGGGGCCTACGAGCAGTACTTC.

This clonotype was picked up a small number of times. The chain joins TRBV20-1 to TRBJ2-1, with 9 bases fitting TRBD2. CDR1 is DFQATT and CDR2 is SNEGSKA in the germline V gene (reference sequence). The CDR3 totals 14 residues. Germline trimming cut 2 bases from V and 5 bases from J; bases unmatched to any gene: 4. This chain's CDR3 is CSARFSSGDNEQFF. CDR3 DNA: TGCAGTGCTAGATTTTCTAGCGGGGACAATGAGCAGTTCTTC.

The rearrangement joins TRBV12-3 or TRBV12-4 to TRBJ2-1; D is undetermined. V lost 3 bases and J 7 bases, leaving 13 bases between the germline ends. The CDR3 runs to 14 residues. CDR3 nucleotides: TGTGCCAGCAGTTTCCTGGGGAACGGGAATGAGCAGTTCTTC. Encoded protein: CASSFLGNGNEQFF.

This clonotype was detected a few times. CDR3 sequence reads: CASSYRGPIYNEQFF. CDR3 DNA: TGTGCCAGTTCCTACAGGGGACCGATATACAATGAGCAGTTCTTC. The rearrangement uses TRBV2 and TRBJ2-1; the match to TRBD1 covers 7 bases. After removal of 9 bases from V and 4 bases from J, the junction contained 12 bases not matched to a gene. The CDR3 spans 15 residues. Germline CDR1 reads SNHLY; CDR2 reads FYNNEI.

Regarding this clonotype: Mismatch with germline at one junction end may stem from a read error. The CDR3 loop reads CACSPTGGSEQYF. CDR3 DNA sequence: TGCGCCTGCAGCCCGACCGGGGGCAGCGAGCAGTACTTC. The chain recombines TRBV4-3 with TRBJ2-7; either TRBD1 or TRBD2 may fit D (6 bases each). Germline CDR1 LGHNA, CDR2 YSLEER. There are 13 residues in the CDR3.

This clonotype occurred a few times. The germline gene is not matched at one end of the junction; a read error may be the cause. The gene calls are TRBV7-9 and TRBJ2-1, with 8 bases lining up with TRBD2. In germline, CDR1 is SEHNR, CDR2 FQNEAQ (reference sequence). The length of the CDR3 is 15 residues. CDR3 nucleotides: TGTGTCAGCAGCTTGAGGACTAGCTCCTTCAATGAGCAGTTCTTC. Amino acid sequence: CVSSLRTSSFNEQFF.

This clonotype was seen a few times. This chain joins TRBV6-2 or TRBV6-3 and TRBJ2-3; tentatively, D is TRBD1 (5 bases). Trimming removed 7 bases from V and 2 bases from J, with 13 bases in between. Germline CDR1 reads MNHEY; CDR2 reads SVGEGT. The CDR3 loop spans 14 amino acids. As DNA, the CDR3 is TGTGCCAGCAAGCAGGGCTCGTACACAGATACGCAGTATTTT. Protein product: CASKQGSYTDTQYF.

The chain recombines TRBV7-9 with TRBJ2-7, with no clear D. This CDR3 spans 16 amino acids. V lost 4 bases to trimming and J lost 2 bases, with 18 bases between them. The germline CDR1 and CDR2 sequences are SEHNR and FQNEAQ (reference sequence). The CDR3 loop reads CASSSLGEDLTYEQYF. The DNA of the CDR3 is TGTGCCAGCAGCTCTCTTGGAGAGGATCTGACCTACGAGCAGTACTTC.

There are a few counts of this clonotype. The chain employs TRBV12-3 or TRBV12-4 and TRBJ1-2, with D possibly matching TRBD1 (5 bases). The CDR3 is made up of 13 amino acids. Trimming removed 8 bases from V and 7 bases from J, with 17 bases in between. CDR3 DNA: TGTGCCAGCGCTGGACTTATGGGGCTTGGCTACACCTTC. Amino acids: CASAGLMGLGYTF.

This clonotype was observed many times. The gene calls are TRBV29-1 and TRBJ2-3; D unresolved. Germline CDR1 and CDR2: SQVTM and ANQGSEA. The V and J ends lost 6 bases and 4 bases respectively, with 11 bases between them. The CDR3 runs to 12 residues. The CDR3 nucleotides read TGCAGCGTCACCCCGGAACCAGATACGCAGTATTTT. This translates into CSVTPEPDTQYF.

This clonotype was counted only a few times. The chain employs TRBV20-1 and TRBJ1-2, with D tentatively TRBD1 (5 bases). Looked up from germline, CDR1 is DFQATT and CDR2 is SNEGSKA (reference sequence). The CDR3 totals 12 residues. Trimming took 5 bases from V and 4 from J, leaving 11 bases between them. This chain's CDR3 is CSAGQGTYGYTF. The CDR3 coding sequence is TGCAGTGCTGGTCAGGGTACCTATGGCTACACCTTC.

At least ten counts were recorded for this clonotype. This chain links TRBV20-1 with TRBJ2-2; no reliable D call. This CDR3 region has 14 residues. Germline lookup yields CDR1 DFQATT and CDR2 SNEGSKA (reference sequence). Here the CDR3 DNA reads TGCAGCACAAGGCCGAGACACAACACCGGGGAGCTGTTTTTT. The encoded protein is CSTRPRHNTGELFF.

This clonotype has just a few counts. The chain recombines TRBV9 with TRBJ2-3; TRBD2 matches 15 bases. V trimming: 0 bases; J trimming: 0 bases; junction bases outside the gene matches: 5. CDR3 size: 19 residues. Germline assignment: CDR1 SGDLS and CDR2 YYNGEE. The CDR3 here is CASSVGGLAGGLSTDTQYF. CDR3 DNA sequence: TGTGCCAGCAGCGTAGGGGGACTAGCGGGAGGTTTAAGCACAGATACGCAGTATTTT.

This clonotype showed up many times. The chain uses TRBV7-8 and TRBJ2-3, with D unclear. Germline CDR1 reads SGHVS; CDR2 reads FQNEAQ. The length of the CDR3 is 13 residues. V was cut by 2 bases and J by 7 bases, with 10 bases left in between. As DNA, the CDR3 is TGTGCCAGCAGCTTAAACCGGGCCAATACGCAGTATTTT. Encoded protein: CASSLNRANTQYF. The full variable domain, completed using reference TRBV7-8 and TRBJ2-3, is GAGVSQSPRYKVAKRGQDVALRCDPISGHVSLFWYQQALGQGPEFLTYFQNEAQLDKSGLPSDRFFAERPEGSVSTLKIQRTQQEDSAVYLCASSLNRANTQYFGPGTRLTVL.

V gene TRBV4-3 combines with J gene TRBJ1-1, with D tentatively TRBD1 (5 bases). The CDR3 has 14 amino acids. CDR1 and CDR2 (germline): LGHNA, YSLEER. Trimming stripped 6 bases from V and 3 bases from J, with 14 bases between. CDR3 bases: TGCGCCAGCAGATCTGTGGGGGGGTACACTGAAGCTTTCTTT. The encoded protein is CASRSVGGYTEAFF.

The V and J genes are TRBV3-1 and TRBJ1-4, with D possibly TRBD1 on 5 matching bases. V was trimmed by 3 bases and J by 2 bases, leaving 10 bases between them. Germline assignment: CDR1 LGHDT and CDR2 YNNKEL (reference sequence). This CDR3 has 15 residues. The DNA for the CDR3 is TGTGCCAGCAGCCATCCAGGGTGGACTAATGAAAAACTGTTTTTT. Its protein product is CASSHPGWTNEKLFF.

This clonotype was picked up a small number of times. The chain uses TRBV6-2 or TRBV6-3 and TRBJ2-1, with 10 bases that match TRBD2. V lost 2 bases and J lost 0; bases outside the gene matches: 4. Germline CDR1 MNHEY, CDR2 SVGEGT. The CDR3 is 17 residues long. The CDR3 nucleotides read TGTGCCAGCAGTTACGGTGGACTAGCGGTCTCCTACAATGAGCAGTTCTTC. Amino acid sequence: CASSYGGLAVSYNEQFF.